This T cell receptor (beta chain) emerged from a study of OX40 agonist ivuxolimab in advanced cancers. Sequenced by immunoSEQ multiplex PCR; TCRdb stores in-frame clones only, minus some. This table holds some 90,000 clones, about 90% found once. This clone was detected once. Germline assignment: CDR1 SEHNR and CDR2 FQNEAQ (reference sequence). The length of the CDR3 is 18 residues. The ends were cut back, 1 base at V and 3 bases at J, with 19 bases in the middle. The source material was CD4+ or CD8+ T cells sorted from blood, sampled in a trial of the OX40 agonist ivuxolimab. This TCR was recovered from an adult with an advanced solid tumor such as melanoma, head and neck, liver or kidney cancer. The rearrangement uses TRBV7-9 and TRBJ1-5; a weak D match, TRBD1 (6 bases). This CDR3 is CASSLGRIGDTTNQPQHF. The CDR3 DNA is TGTGCCAGCAGCTTAGGTCGGATAGGGGACACAACCAATCAGCCCCAGCATTTT.